The 8 T cell receptor beta chains presented below share a single source sample, sequenced in a study of blood T cell repertoires in COVID-19 (dated by TCRdb to 2020 to 2022). Libraries came from the immunoSEQ multiplex PCR assay. The table was pulled from immuneACCESS by TCRdb, which kept in-frame rearrangements only. Such tables lose some clones; where checked, under half of the loss comes from unresolved V genes, and the rest has no known cause. Across this sample there are hundreds of thousands of clones, with approximately 86% seen only once. Jointly, the top ten make up approximately 9% of the sample. The sequencing sample was made of PBMCs or T cells enriched from blood (not recorded which). The source is a woman aged 18 to 35 who had recovered from COVID-19.

This clone was recorded a few times. J is TRBJ2-3 and V is TRBV5-6; D gene ambiguous. CDR1 SGHDT and CDR2 YYEEEE come from the germline V gene. The V end was cut by 0 bases, the J end by 7 bases, with 12 bases between. The CDR3 is made up of 14 amino acids. The CDR3 loop reads CASSLGQEVYTQYF. As DNA, the CDR3 is TGTGCCAGCAGCTTGGGACAAGAAGTTTATACGCAGTATTTT. Supplemented by reference TRBV5-6 and TRBJ2-3, the full variable domain reads DAGVTQSPTHLIKTRGQQVTLRCSPKSGHDTVSWYQQALGQGPQFIFQYYEEEERQRGNFPDRFSGHQFPNYSSELNVNALLLGDSALYLCASSLGQEVYTQYFGPGTRLTVL.

The gene calls are TRBV7-2 and TRBJ1-4; D gene unclear. From germline, CDR1 is SGHTA and CDR2 FQGNSA. V dropped 4 bases and J dropped 7 bases, with 10 bases sitting between them. The CDR3 consists of 13 residues. The CDR3: CASSSPAVEKLFF. CDR3 in DNA: TGTGCCAGCAGCTCCCCCGCGGTTGAAAAACTGTTTTTT.

The J gene is TRBJ2-3, the V gene TRBV11-2; TRBD2 might be the D (6 bases). This CDR3 region has 16 residues. From germline, CDR1 is SGHAT and CDR2 FQNNGV. The V gene lost 5 bases and the J gene lost 6 bases, with 21 bases spanning the gap. The CDR3 sequence: CASSLRGLGIGDTQYF. CDR3 DNA: TGTGCCAGCAGCCTACGGGGACTGGGTATAGGGGATACGCAGTATTTT.

The V and J genes are TRBV7-9 and TRBJ1-4; D is unclear. CDR1 is SEHNR and CDR2 is FQNEAQ in the germline V gene (reference sequence). V was pared by 3 bases and J by 6 bases, with 11 bases between. There are 14 residues in the CDR3. The CDR3 loop is CASSLEVRDEKLFF. Here the CDR3 DNA reads TGTGCCAGCAGCTTGGAGGTTCGGGATGAAAAACTGTTTTTT.

This clone was recorded only once. The CDR3 coding sequence is TGTGCCAGCGGAGAGGGCAAGAACACCGGGGAGCTGTTTTTT. Its translation is CASGEGKNTGELFF. V and J are TRBV4-2 and TRBJ2-2; possible D gene TRBD2, 5 bases. Germline assignment: CDR1 LGHNA and CDR2 YNFKEQ. The V end was cut by 8 bases, the J end by 1 base, with 11 bases between. The CDR3 runs to 14 residues.

The chain carries TRBV24-1 and TRBJ2-1; D is unresolved. Germline assignment: CDR1 KGHDR and CDR2 SFDVKD. The CDR3 runs to 13 residues. Trimming shortened V by 8 bases and J by 9 bases, and 16 bases separated the two germline ends. The CDR3 region has the DNA TGTGCCACCACCGACGGATCTCGAGGTGAGCAGTTCTTC. Protein: CATTDGSRGEQFF.

The chain is built from TRBV30 and TRBJ2-1; tentatively, D is TRBD2 (7 bases). V was pared by 2 bases and J by 0 bases, with 14 bases between. The CDR3 has 16 residues. Germline CDR1 GTSNPN, CDR2 SVGIG (reference sequence). The CDR3 reads CAWSPGGSSSYNEQFF. The CDR3 DNA follows: TGTGCCTGGAGTCCGGGGGGCTCGAGCTCCTACAATGAGCAGTTCTTC.

The CDR3 region has the DNA TGTGCCAGCAGCTTGGCCACGGACTCGGCCTACGAGCAGTACTTC. It codes for CASSLATDSAYEQYF. J is TRBJ2-7 and V is TRBV5-6; possible D gene TRBD2, 5 bases. CDR3 length: 15 residues. V was cut by 0 bases and J by 2 bases, with 12 bases left in between. Per germline, CDR1 SGHDT and CDR2 YYEEEE.